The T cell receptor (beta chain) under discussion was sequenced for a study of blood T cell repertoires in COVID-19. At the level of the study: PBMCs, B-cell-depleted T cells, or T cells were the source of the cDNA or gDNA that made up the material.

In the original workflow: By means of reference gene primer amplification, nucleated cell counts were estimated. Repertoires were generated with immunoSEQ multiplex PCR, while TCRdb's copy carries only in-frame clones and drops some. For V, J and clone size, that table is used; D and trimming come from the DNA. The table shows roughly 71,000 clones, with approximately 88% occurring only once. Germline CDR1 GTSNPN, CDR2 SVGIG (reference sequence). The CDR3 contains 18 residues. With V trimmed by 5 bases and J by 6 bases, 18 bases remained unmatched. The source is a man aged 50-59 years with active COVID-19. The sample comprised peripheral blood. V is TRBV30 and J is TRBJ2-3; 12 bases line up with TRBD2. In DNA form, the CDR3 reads TGTGCCTGGGAGGGGACTAGCGGGTTCATCTCTGATTCGGATACGCAGTATTTT. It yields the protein CAWEGTSGFISDSDTQYF. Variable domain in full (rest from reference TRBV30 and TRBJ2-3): SQTIHQWPATLVQPVGSPLSLECTVEGTSNPNLYWYRQAAGRGLQLLFYSVGIGQISSEVPQNLSASRPQDRQFILSSKKLLLSDSGFYLCAWEGTSGFISDSDTQYFGPGTRLTVL.